This entry features one TCR beta chain sequence. The record originates from a study of OX40 agonist ivuxolimab in advanced cancers. Study summary: In this trial design, patients received ivuxolimab intravenously at 0.01 to 10 mg/kg every 2 weeks.

Clones were read by immunoSEQ multiplex PCR, and TCRdb kept only the in-frame ones, dropping some. Of over 85,000 clones listed, roughly nine tenths are singletons. The TCR sequence derives from an adult with an advanced solid tumor such as melanoma, head and neck, liver or kidney cancer. Sequencing used CD4+ or CD8+ T cells sorted from blood, obtained in a trial of the OX40 agonist ivuxolimab.

The CDR3 coding sequence is TGTGCCAGCAGCCCCGGGGACCAAGAGACCCAGTACTTC. Translated, it gives CASSPGDQETQYF. The genes are TRBV7-9 and TRBJ2-5; D might be TRBD2 (5 bases). The CDR3 sequence is 13 residues long. V lost 5 bases to trimming and J lost 0 bases, with 7 bases between them. CDR1 and CDR2 from the germline V gene are SEHNR and FQNEAQ (reference sequence).